This T cell receptor (beta chain) was documented in a study of T-cell memory formation after mild COVID-19. Study background: TCR clusters largely stayed donor specific.

TCRdb used MiXCR to reprocess the 5' RACE reads, holding one entry per CDR3 protein. The table shows approximately 190,000 distinct CDR3 sequences, with about a sixth occurring only once. Germline lookup yields CDR1 SGHTA and CDR2 FQGTGA. The CDR3 runs to 16 residues. Trimming removed 3 bases at V and 1 base at J, with 15 bases between. The sequenced sample consisted of PBMCs or a T cell subset sorted from them (not recorded which). The rearrangement links TRBV7-3 to TRBJ1-1, with a tentative D call TRBD1 (6 bases). The receptor was derived from an adult woman who had mild COVID-19 (a few samples of this study predate the infection). Cell type and time point are not known. The CDR3 bases are TGTGCCAGCAGCTTTTCAACGGGACACCCGAACACTGAAGCTTTCTTT. Translation gives CASSFSTGHPNTEAFF. The whole variable domain, remainder taken from reference TRBV7-3 and TRBJ1-1, is GAGVSQTPSNKVTEKGKYVELRCDPISGHTALYWYRQSLGQGPEFLIYFQGTGAADDSGLPNDRFFAVRPEGSVSTLKIQRTERGDSAVYLCASSFSTGHPNTEAFFGQGTRLTVV.